Sequencing of this TCR beta chain was carried out in a study of metastatic and nonmetastatic thyroid tumors. Study-level information: Where malignant and benign thyroid patients were concerned, repertoires were compared across blood and tumor or nodule tissue.

This clone turned up a few times. TCRdb re-called the PCR reads with MiXCR. This table has 12,000 or so clones, more than 25% appearing once. There are 15 residues in the CDR3. Germline values: CDR1 LNHDA, CDR2 SQIVND (reference sequence). V lost 3 bases and J 3 bases, leaving 14 bases between the germline ends. No patient had received any treatment before thyroid surgery. The J gene is TRBJ1-2, the V gene TRBV19, with D maybe TRBD1 (5 bases). This sequence originates from a female donor with papillary thyroid cancer or a benign thyroid nodule (not recorded which). Some clones in this sample may be carry-over from other donors' samples. The sequenced sample was tumor tissue. CDR3 protein: CASSIDSLIDYGYTF. The DNA for the CDR3 is TGTGCCAGTAGTATTGACAGCCTCATCGACTATGGCTACACCTTC.